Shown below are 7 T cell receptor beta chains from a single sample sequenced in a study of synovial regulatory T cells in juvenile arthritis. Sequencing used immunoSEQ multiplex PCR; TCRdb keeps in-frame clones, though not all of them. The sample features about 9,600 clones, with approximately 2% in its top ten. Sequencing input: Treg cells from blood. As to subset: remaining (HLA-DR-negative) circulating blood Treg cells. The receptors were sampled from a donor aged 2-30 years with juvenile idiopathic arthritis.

CDR3 in amino acids: CSAIDGGTQYF. The rearrangement uses TRBV20-1 and TRBJ2-5; TCRdb's D call, TRBD2, is unchecked because there is no DNA. CDR1 is DFQATT, CDR2 SNEGSKA, per germline (reference sequence). The CDR3 has 11 amino acids. No DNA appears here.

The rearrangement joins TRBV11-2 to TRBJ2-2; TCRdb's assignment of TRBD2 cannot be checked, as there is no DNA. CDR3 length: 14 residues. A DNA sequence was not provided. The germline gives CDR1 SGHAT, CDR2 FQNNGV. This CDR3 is CASRHQGGTGELFF.

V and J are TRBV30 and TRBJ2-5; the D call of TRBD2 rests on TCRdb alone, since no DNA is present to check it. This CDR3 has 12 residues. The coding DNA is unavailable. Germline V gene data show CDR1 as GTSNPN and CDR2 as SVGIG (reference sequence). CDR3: CAWSSYQETQYF.

The CDR3 protein is CASSQEGQSVVANYGYTF. This chain links TRBV4-1 with TRBJ1-2; TCRdb designates TRBD1, a call that cannot be tested without DNA. CDR3 length equals 18 residues. A DNA sequence was not provided. Germline lookup yields CDR1 MGHRA and CDR2 YSYEKL.

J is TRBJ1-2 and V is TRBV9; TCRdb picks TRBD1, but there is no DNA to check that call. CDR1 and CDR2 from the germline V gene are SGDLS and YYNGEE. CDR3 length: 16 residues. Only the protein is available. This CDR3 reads CASSRTGTGTNYGYTF.

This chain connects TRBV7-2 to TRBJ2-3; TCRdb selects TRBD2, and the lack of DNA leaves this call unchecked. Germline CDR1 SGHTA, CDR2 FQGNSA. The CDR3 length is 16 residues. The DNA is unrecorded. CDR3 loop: CASSPAGGASTDTQYF.

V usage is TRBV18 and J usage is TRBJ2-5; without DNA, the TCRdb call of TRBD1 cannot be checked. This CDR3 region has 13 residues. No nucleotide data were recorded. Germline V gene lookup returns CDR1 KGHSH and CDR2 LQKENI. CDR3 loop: CASSEGQEWKQYF.